These T cell receptor beta chains were read from a single sample in a study of T cell responses to AZD1222 COVID-19 vaccine. Libraries were prepared by immunoSEQ multiplex PCR; TCRdb keeps only in-frame clonotypes and omits some of them. Seen here are approximately 130,000 clones, about 82% observed once, and the top ten hold approximately 8%. The sequenced sample was peripheral blood, obtained 28 days after the second dose of the MenACWY control vaccine. Receptor source: an adult who received the MenACWY meningococcal vaccine as a control. Each CDR3 is given with its conserved first and last residue. A D gene is named only where the DNA matches it firmly. Clone size appears in some rows only: once, few, many, or a class for an expanded clone.

clone_size,d_call,j_call,v_call,cdr3_aa,cdr3_nt
-,-,TRBJ1-2,TRBV27,CASSPWGREGRNYGYTF,TGTGCCAGCAGTCCCTGGGGCAGGGAGGGTCGGAACTATGGCTACACCTTC
-,-,TRBJ2-5,TRBV28,CASQLPGPGETQYF,TGTGCCAGCCAACTCCCGGGTCCGGGAGAGACCCAGTACTTC
few,TRBD1,TRBJ1-6,TRBV7-9,CASSLYTGAEISPLHF,TGTGCCAGCAGCTTATACACAGGGGCTGAGATTTCACCCCTCCACTTT
-,-,TRBJ1-2,TRBV15,CATSRDAGGEGRYTF,TGTGCCACCAGCAGAGATGCCGGAGGAGAAGGGCGCTACACCTTC
-,-,TRBJ2-5,TRBV7-2,CASSLVSRQQETQYF,TGTGCCAGCAGCTTAGTTTCTAGACAACAAGAGACCCAGTACTTC
-,-,TRBJ2-3,TRBV21-1,CASPRGGSLPDTQYF,TGTGCCAGCCCTCGGGGCGGGAGTTTGCCAGATACGCAGTATTTT
once,-,TRBJ1-2,TRBV7-8,CASSPGRGNYGYTF,TGTGCCAGCAGCCCAGGACGTGGGAACTATGGCTACACCTTC
-,-,TRBJ1-1,TRBV2,CASTGALGGTEAFF,TGTGCCAGCACTGGGGCGCTGGGCGGCACTGAAGCTTTCTTT
-,-,TRBJ2-5,TRBV4-3,CASSQDRGWYQETQYF,TGCGCCAGCAGCCAAGACAGGGGCTGGTACCAAGAGACCCAGTACTTC
once,TRBD2,TRBJ2-5,TRBV7-9,CASSLGLAAEYQETQYF,TGTGCCAGCAGCTTAGGGCTAGCGGCAGAGTACCAAGAGACCCAGTACTTC
-,-,TRBJ1-2,TRBV24-1,CATSDVDGLYGYTF,TGTGCCACCAGTGATGTCGACGGCCTCTATGGCTACACCTTC
-,-,TRBJ2-3,TRBV5-1,CASSLGRLDTQYF,TGCGCCAGCAGCTTAGGTAGATTAGATACGCAGTATTTT
once,TRBD1,TRBJ1-4,TRBV5-1,CASSSGQGRHKLFF,TGCGCCAGCAGCTCAGGACAGGGGCGGCATAAACTGTTTTTT
once,-,TRBJ2-3,TRBV9,CASTGGLATDTQYF,TGTGCCAGCACCGGCGGTCTAGCGACAGATACGCAGTATTTT
-,-,TRBJ1-1,TRBV9,CASSVGPELNTEAFF,TGTGCCAGCAGCGTAGGTCCGGAATTGAACACTGAAGCTTTCTTT
-,TRBD1,TRBJ2-1,TRBV5-6,CASSPGQGAWNEQFF,TGTGCCAGCAGCCCGGGACAGGGGGCTTGGAATGAGCAGTTCTTC
-,TRBD2,TRBJ2-3,TRBV30,CAWGEGRGLIADTQYF,TGTGCCTGGGGCGAAGGGAGGGGCTTGATCGCAGATACGCAGTATTTT
-,TRBD1,TRBJ1-2,TRBV5-1,CASSRTGDWYGYTF,TGCGCCAGCAGCCGGACAGGGGACTGGTATGGCTACACCTTC
-,TRBD1,TRBJ2-7,TRBV12-3/TRBV12-4,CASSLGQANEQYF,TGTGCCAGCAGCTTAGGACAGGCCAACGAGCAGTACTTC
-,-,TRBJ1-4,TRBV27,CASSSRDAMRELFF,TGTGCCAGCAGTTCTCGGGACGCAATGAGGGAACTGTTTTTT
-,TRBD1,TRBJ1-1,TRBV5-1,CASSRDRANTEAFF,TGCGCCAGCAGCAGAGACAGGGCGAACACTGAAGCTTTCTTT
-,-,TRBJ1-1,TRBV11-2,CASSSSWRGIFTEAFF,TGTGCCAGCAGCTCCTCCTGGCGGGGTATTTTCACTGAAGCTTTCTTT
-,-,TRBJ1-4,TRBV28,CASSSPHLNEKLFF,TGTGCCAGCAGTTCGCCACACCTTAATGAAAAACTGTTTTTT
-,-,TRBJ2-3,TRBV5-1,CASSLVGRDTQYF,TGCGCCAGCAGCTTGGTGGGACGAGATACGCAGTATTTT
-,-,TRBJ1-3,TRBV28,CASNNPGAGGNTIYF,TGTGCCAGCAATAATCCAGGGGCTGGCGGAAACACCATATATTTT
-,-,TRBJ1-1,TRBV15,CATAHQGFHNTEAFF,TGTGCCACCGCCCACCAAGGTTTTCATAACACTGAAGCTTTCTTT
once,TRBD1,TRBJ2-7,TRBV6-4,CASKETGGSYEQYF,TGTGCCAGCAAGGAGACAGGGGGCTCCTACGAGCAGTACTTC
once,-,TRBJ2-7,TRBV6-5,CASSRGYEQYF,TGTGCCAGCAGCAGGGGTTACGAGCAGTACTTC
-,-,TRBJ2-2,TRBV2,CASSLADTGELFF,TGTGCCAGCAGTCTCGCAGACACCGGGGAGCTGTTTTTT
-,-,TRBJ1-6,TRBV6-4,CASSTRGGSPLHF,TGTGCCAGCAGTACCAGGGGAGGTTCACCCCTCCACTTT
-,-,TRBJ1-2,TRBV19,CASSTQGTANYGYTF,TGTGCCAGTAGCACACAGGGCACTGCTAACTATGGCTACACCTTC
-,-,TRBJ1-1,TRBV30,CAWSVGRVRNTEAFF,TGTGCCTGGAGTGTCGGCAGAGTAAGGAACACTGAAGCTTTCTTT
-,-,TRBJ1-5,TRBV28,CASTKGGAIVAQHF,TGTGCCAGTACTAAAGGGGGGGCGATTGTGGCCCAGCATTTT
-,-,TRBJ1-2,TRBV19,CASSLRLPGHYGYTF,TGTGCCAGTAGTTTAAGACTTCCCGGCCACTATGGCTACACCTTC
-,TRBD1,TRBJ2-2,TRBV11-3,CASSVGTGGTGELFF,TGTGCCAGCAGCGTCGGGACAGGGGGGACCGGGGAGCTGTTTTTT
-,-,TRBJ2-3,TRBV18,CASSPVPRASHTQYF,TGTGCCAGCTCACCAGTCCCCAGGGCGTCGCATACGCAGTATTTT
-,TRBD2,TRBJ2-3,TRBV3-1/TRBV3-2,CASSQSTSSVTDTQYF,TGTGCCAGCAGCCAATCGACTAGCAGCGTTACAGATACGCAGTATTTT
-,-,TRBJ2-2,TRBV19,CASTLADSWGAGELFF,TGTGCCAGTACACTGGCGGACAGTTGGGGCGCCGGGGAGCTGTTTTTT
-,-,TRBJ1-2,TRBV28,CASSDRLKFYGYTF,TGTGCCAGCAGTGACAGACTTAAGTTTTATGGCTACACCTTC
-,-,TRBJ1-2,TRBV6-5,CASGGGYGYTF,TGTGCCAGCGGGGGTGGCTATGGCTACACCTTC
-,-,TRBJ1-1,TRBV28,CASSPGFSNTEAFF,TGTGCCAGCAGTCCAGGGTTCTCGAACACTGAAGCTTTCTTT
-,-,TRBJ2-2,TRBV18,CASSPRGPAGGELFF,TGTGCCAGCTCACCCCGTGGTCCGGCCGGCGGGGAGCTGTTTTTT
once,-,TRBJ2-3,TRBV11-3,CASSLDSGTGTDTQYF,TGTGCCAGCAGCTTAGATTCGGGGACGGGGACAGATACGCAGTATTTT
once,-,TRBJ1-2,TRBV6-5,CASSFKRGTLNYGYTF,TGTGCCAGCAGTTTCAAAAGGGGGACCCTAAACTATGGCTACACCTTC
-,TRBD1,TRBJ1-2,TRBV11-3,CASSLKGGWYGYTF,TGTGCCAGCAGCTTAAAAGGGGGCTGGTATGGCTACACCTTC
-,-,TRBJ1-5,TRBV28,CASSLGGSGLRQPQHF,TGTGCCAGCAGTTTAGGTGGTTCAGGGCTGCGTCAGCCCCAGCATTTT
-,-,TRBJ1-5,TRBV2,CASRVTGREPQHF,TGTGCCAGCAGGGTCACAGGGAGGGAACCCCAGCATTTT
-,TRBD2,TRBJ2-1,TRBV5-6,CASSLRAGALYEEQFF,TGTGCCAGCAGCTTGCGGGCGGGAGCCCTCTACGAGGAGCAGTTCTTC
once,-,TRBJ1-5,TRBV6-1,CASSEKGDQPQHF,TGTGCCAGCAGTGAAAAGGGGGATCAGCCCCAGCATTTT
-,-,TRBJ1-3,TRBV9,CASGGAAGNTIYF,TGTGCCTCGGGGGGAGCAGCTGGAAACACCATATATTTT
-,-,TRBJ2-7,TRBV11-2,CASSLVAGAYEQYF,TGTGCCAGCAGCTTAGTGGCAGGGGCCTACGAGCAGTACTTC
-,-,TRBJ2-1,TRBV27,CASSASAGDGANEQFF,TGTGCCAGCAGTGCATCGGCAGGGGATGGGGCCAATGAGCAGTTCTTC
-,-,TRBJ2-3,TRBV18,CASSQREDTQYF,TGTGCCAGCTCACAACGGGAAGATACGCAGTATTTT
-,TRBD1,TRBJ1-4,TRBV6-5,CASRNRGPHEKLFF,TGTGCCAGCAGAAACAGGGGGCCACATGAAAAACTGTTTTTT
-,-,TRBJ1-5,TRBV4-2,CASSQEGGQPQHF,TGTGCCAGCAGCCAAGAAGGCGGTCAGCCCCAGCATTTT
-,-,TRBJ1-1,TRBV19,CASSPIEGMNTEAFF,TGTGCCAGTAGTCCAATAGAGGGAATGAACACTGAAGCTTTCTTT
-,-,TRBJ1-3,TRBV16,CASSHYRDPSGNTIYF,TGTGCCAGCAGCCATTACAGGGACCCCTCTGGAAACACCATATATTTT
-,-,TRBJ1-3,TRBV9,CASSPPPGNTIYF,TGTGCCAGCAGCCCACCGCCTGGAAACACCATATATTTT
-,TRBD1,TRBJ1-2,TRBV7-2,CASSLGDRGYGYTF,TGTGCCAGCAGCTTAGGGGACAGGGGCTATGGCTACACCTTC